The 31 T cell receptor beta chains given below trace back to one sample, sequenced in a study of regulatory T cells in long-lasting Graves disease. This sample's time point: newly diagnosed GD, antithyroid drugs for less than 3 months. TCR sequences were obtained from RNA taken from PBMCs. Library construction for TCR beta used iRepertoire HTBI primers and Arm-PCR of CDR3 regions. Each CDR3 protein is one row after TCRdb ran MiXCR on the multiplex PCR reads. The sample holds about 530,000 distinct CDR3 sequences; about 16% are singletons and the top ten take about 25%. These data also featured in a second study, about T cells in Graves' hyperthyroidism and ophthalmopathy.

Sequencing was performed on peripheral blood mononuclear cells (PBMCs), taken at new diagnosis, from a patient treated with antithyroid drugs. Receptors were obtained from a woman in her forties or fifties with Graves disease.

This clonotype was recorded many times. This chain links TRBV18 with TRBJ1-5; D not resolved. The ends were cut back, 4 bases at V and 1 base at J, with 5 bases in the middle. The V gene's germline CDR1 is KGHSH and CDR2 LQKENI. CDR3 length equals 13 residues. The CDR3 DNA follows: TGTGCCAGCTCACTCGCCAGCAATCAGCCCCAGCATTTT. It translates to CASSLASNQPQHF. The full variable domain, in which reference TRBV18 and TRBJ1-5 provide the parts outside the CDR3, is NAGVMQNPRHLVRRRGQEARLRCSPMKGHSHVYWYRQLPEEGLKFMVYLQKENIIDESGMPKERFSAEFPKEGPSILRIQQVVRGDSAAYFCASSLASNQPQHFGDGTRLSIL.

Details on this clonotype: This may arise from a read error, as a much more abundant clone is one base away. The chain is built from TRBV30 and TRBJ2-1, with 9 bases fitting TRBD2. V shed 2 bases and J 9 bases; nucleotides not matched to a gene: 8. Germline values: CDR1 GTSNPN, CDR2 SVGIG (reference sequence). This CDR3 has 14 amino acids. In DNA form, the CDR3 reads TGTGCCTGGAGTAGGCTAGCGGGGTTTCGTGAGCAGTTCTTC. As protein: CAWSRLAGFREQFF.

CDR3 nucleotide sequence: TGTGCCACCGGAGGGACAGGGGGCACCTACGAGCAGTACTTC. Its translation is CATGGTGGTYEQYF. The chain carries TRBV12-3 or TRBV12-4 and TRBJ2-7; 12 nucleotides agree with TRBD1. V lost 10 bases and J lost 2; bases outside the gene matches: 6. CDR3 size: 14 residues.

This clonotype occurred many times. The chain uses TRBV27 and TRBJ2-1; D may be TRBD1 or TRBD2 (5 bases each). The V and J ends lost 6 bases and 6 bases respectively, with 12 bases between them. This CDR3 is 13 amino acids long. CDR1 and CDR2 (germline): MNHEY, SMNVEV (reference sequence). The CDR3 here is CASRTGPGNEQFF. For the CDR3, the DNA is TGTGCCAGCAGGACGGGACCCGGCAATGAGCAGTTCTTC.

V usage is TRBV5-1 and J usage is TRBJ1-1; perhaps TRBD1 as D (5 bases). The germline V gene has CDR1 SGHRS and CDR2 YFSETQ. The CDR3 sequence is 15 residues long. V gave up 0 bases and J gave up 5 bases, with 14 bases separating them. The CDR3 DNA is TGCGCCAGCAGCTTGGGTACACAGGTGGGGACTGAAGCTTTCTTT. This codes for CASSLGTQVGTEAFF. Using reference TRBV5-1 and TRBJ1-1 for the parts outside the CDR3, the full variable domain is KAGVTQTPRYLIKTRGQQVTLSCSPISGHRSVSWYQQTPGQGLQFLFEYFSETQRNKGNFPGRFSGRQFSNSRSEMNVSTLELGDSALYLCASSLGTQVGTEAFFGQGTRLTVV.

The rearrangement links TRBV7-8 to TRBJ2-3, with 12 bases matching TRBD2. CDR1 is SGHVS and CDR2 is FQNEAQ in the germline V gene. The CDR3 is 21 amino acids. V was pared by 4 bases and J by 4 bases, with 21 bases of the junction left unmatched. The CDR3 is CASSSGTSGRYTPVLSDTQYF. As DNA, the CDR3 is TGTGCCAGCAGCTCGGGGACTAGCGGGCGATACACCCCGGTCCTCTCAGATACGCAGTATTTT.

The chain recombines TRBV19 with TRBJ2-1, with D unclear. The assigned J gene may be wrong: the sequence end matches TRBJ2-5 better. Germline CDR1 reads LNHDA; CDR2 reads SQIVND (reference sequence). This CDR3 is built from 13 residues. The CDR3 sequence: CASSIGPAVSQYF. The CDR3 DNA reads as TGTGCCAGTAGTATTGGGCCTGCCGTCAGCCAGTACTTC.

The chain recombines TRBV27 with TRBJ1-2; 7 bases map to TRBD1. Germline values: CDR1 MNHEY, CDR2 SMNVEV (reference sequence). Trimming cost V 5 bases and J 8 bases; bases outside gene matches: 11. This CDR3 spans 14 amino acids. The CDR3 loop is CASSLRQGDNGYTF. The DNA of the CDR3 is TGTGCCAGCAGTCTACGACAGGGAGACAACGGCTACACCTTC.

Ten or more counts support this clonotype. This chain joins TRBV2 and TRBJ2-3, with D possibly matching TRBD1 (5 bases). This CDR3 has 13 amino acids. Trimming took 1 base from V and 7 from J, leaving 9 bases between them. Germline loops: CDR1 SNHLY, CDR2 FYNNEI. CDR3 DNA sequence: TGTGCCAGCAGTGAAGGGAGACAGCATACGCAGTATTTT. Translation gives CASSEGRQHTQYF.

The gene calls are TRBV20-1 and TRBJ2-2; the match to TRBD1 covers 11 bases. Looked up from germline, CDR1 is DFQATT and CDR2 is SNEGSKA (reference sequence). This CDR3 contains 14 residues. The J segment lost 4 bases and the V segment lost 6 bases, leaving 4 bases of the junction unmatched. The CDR3 loop reads CSAQGTGGTGELFF. The CDR3 DNA sequence: TGCAGTGCACAGGGGACAGGGGGCACCGGGGAGCTGTTTTTT.

This clonotype came up a few times. This chain uses TRBV5-1 with TRBJ2-2; TRBD2 matches 7 bases. Germline V gives CDR1 SGHRS, CDR2 YFSETQ. Trimming at V came to 0 bases and at J to 5 bases, leaving 16 bases not matched to a gene. The CDR3 runs to 19 residues. The CDR3 reads CASSLAGGGSGLLTGELFF. Written as DNA, the CDR3 is TGCGCCAGCAGCTTGGCCGGGGGAGGGAGCGGACTACTGACCGGGGAGCTGTTTTTT.

This clonotype was seen at least ten times. The chain has TRBV11-2 and TRBJ2-1; possibly TRBD2 for D (6 bases). V lost 5 bases and J lost 7, with 12 bases in between. Germline lookup yields CDR1 SGHAT and CDR2 FQNNGV. The CDR3 is made up of 13 amino acids. The CDR3 DNA reads as TGTGCCAGCAGCACTCGGGAGAGTAATGAGCAGTTCTTC. Translating gives CASSTRESNEQFF. Using reference TRBV11-2 and TRBJ2-1 for the parts outside the CDR3, the full variable domain is EAGVAQSPRYKIIEKRQSVAFWCNPISGHATLYWYQQILGQGPKLLIQFQNNGVVDDSQLPKDRFSAERLKGVDSTLKIQPAKLEDSAVYLCASSTRESNEQFFGPGTRLTVL.

This clonotype was seen more than once but under ten times. V gene TRBV7-6 combines with J gene TRBJ2-1; D gene uncertain. Germline V gene sequence: CDR1 SGHVS, CDR2 FNYEAQ. The CDR3 has 13 amino acids. V was clipped by 5 bases and J by 4 bases, with 9 bases between them. This CDR3 is CASSQSGYNEQFF. The CDR3 nucleotides are TGTGCCAGCAGCCAGTCGGGTTACAATGAGCAGTTCTTC.

This clonotype was counted many times. The chain is built from TRBV9 and TRBJ2-1, with 9 bases identical to TRBD2. Germline V lookup: CDR1 SGDLS, CDR2 YYNGEE. CDR3 length equals 15 residues. Losses at the gene ends were 2 bases for V and 6 bases for J; bases not matched to a gene: 6. This CDR3 is CASSVGGGARNEQFF. DNA of the CDR3: TGTGCCAGCAGCGTGGGCGGGGGGGCCCGCAATGAGCAGTTCTTC.

This clonotype was found many times. V and J are TRBV2 and TRBJ2-2; 8 nucleotides line up with TRBD1. After removal of 4 bases from V and 0 bases from J, the junction contained 1 base not matched to a gene. Per the germline V gene, CDR1 is SNHLY and CDR2 is FYNNEI. The CDR3 is made up of 15 amino acids. The CDR3 sequence is CASSGGQANTGELFF. CDR3 DNA: TGTGCCAGCAGTGGGGGACAGGCGAACACCGGGGAGCTGTTTTTT.

There are many counts of this clonotype. The chain has TRBV2 and TRBJ1-5; D is possibly TRBD1 (6 bases). Germline V gene lookup returns CDR1 SNHLY and CDR2 FYNNEI. V lost 3 bases, J lost 6 bases, and 15 bases lay in between. The CDR3 is made up of 15 amino acids. CDR3 sequence (DNA): TGTGCCAGCAGTGAGATCACAGGGCGGGGTCAGCCCCAGCATTTT. It encodes CASSEITGRGQPQHF.

The rearrangement links TRBV4-2 to TRBJ2-5; TRBD1 matches 8 bases. V trimming: 0 bases; J trimming: 5 bases; junction bases outside the gene matches: 8. The germline V gene has CDR1 LGHNA and CDR2 YNFKEQ. The CDR3 extends over 16 amino acids. For the CDR3, the DNA is TGTGCCAGCAGCCAAGATTGGGGACAGGTGTGGGAGACCCAGTACTTC. Amino acids: CASSQDWGQVWETQYF.

Turning to this clonotype: Given a much more abundant clone one base away, this may be a read error. This rearrangement joins TRBV12-3 or TRBV12-4 to TRBJ2-5; TRBD2 might be the D (5 bases). Trimming removed 8 bases at V and 9 bases at J, with 19 bases between. The CDR3 is made up of 13 amino acids. Written as DNA, the CDR3 is TGTGCCAGCCAAGCCTCGAGGGTCGAGGCCCAGTACTTC. This translates into CASQASRVEAQYF.

This clonotype was observed many times. The genes are TRBV28 and TRBJ1-1; 7 positions agree with TRBD1. Unmatched junction bases numbered 8, after V lost 5 bases and J lost 5 bases. The germline CDR1 and CDR2 sequences are MDHEN and SYDVKM. The CDR3 runs to 14 residues. CDR3 sequence: CASSPHDRVTEAFF. CDR3 bases: TGTGCCAGCAGTCCTCACGACAGGGTGACTGAAGCTTTCTTT.

The rearrangement uses TRBV12-3 or TRBV12-4 and TRBJ2-7; D unclear. The ends were cut back, 1 base at V and 4 bases at J, with 8 bases in the middle. CDR3 length equals 13 residues. The CDR3 nucleotides are TGTGCCAGCAGTTTAGGATTTGGTTACGAGCAGTACTTC. It is translated as CASSLGFGYEQYF.

This clonotype was picked up many times. The J gene is TRBJ1-2, the V gene TRBV6-5; 9 nucleotides match TRBD1. CDR3 length: 14 amino acids. With V trimmed by 2 bases and J by 2 bases, 0 bases remained unmatched. Germline-derived CDR1 and CDR2 are MNHEY and SVGAGI. CDR3 residues: CASSYGTGNYGYTF. As DNA, the CDR3 is TGTGCCAGCAGTTACGGGACAGGGAACTATGGCTACACCTTC.

This clonotype has ten or more counts. V usage is TRBV11-2 and J usage is TRBJ2-1; the D is unclear. The CDR3 is made up of 15 amino acids. V lost 1 base and J lost 2, with 9 bases in between. Germline loops: CDR1 SGHAT, CDR2 FQNNGV. CDR3 coding DNA: TGTGCCAGCAGCTTAGGGCAGAGCGCCTACAATGAGCAGTTCTTC. Translation gives CASSLGQSAYNEQFF.

This clonotype has more than one count but fewer than ten. The rearrangement joins TRBV5-1 to TRBJ1-2; TRBD1 matches at 8 bases. The V gene end was trimmed by 2 bases and the J gene end by 2 bases; junction bases not matched to a gene: 2. The CDR3 is 14 amino acids. CDR1 is SGHRS, CDR2 YFSETQ, per germline. The DNA for the CDR3 is TGCGCCAGCAGCTTTGGACAGGGAAACTATGGCTACACCTTC. Protein product: CASSFGQGNYGYTF.

The CDR3 spells CASSLVADLAKNIQYF. The CDR3 DNA is TGTGCCAGCAGCTTAGTGGCAGACCTAGCCAAAAACATTCAGTACTTC. V and J are TRBV7-9 and TRBJ2-4; D not resolved. Germline V CDR1 and CDR2: SEHNR, FQNEAQ (reference sequence). The V end was cut by 1 base, the J end by 0 bases, with 10 bases between. The CDR3 runs 16 residues.

This clonotype was counted ten times or more. This chain links TRBV6-1 with TRBJ1-1; D unclear. Germline V gene sequence: CDR1 MNHNS, CDR2 SASEGT. With 6 bases removed from V and 10 bases from J, the gap between germline ends came to 18 bases. This CDR3 has 13 residues. The CDR3 DNA sequence: TGTGCCAGCAGGCAAGGTTTGGGGTTTTCAGCTTTCTTT. Translation gives CASRQGLGFSAFF.

The table lists this clonotype with many counts. The V call is TRBV28, the J call TRBJ1-2, with a possible D match to TRBD1 (6 bases). The V and J ends lost 8 bases and 3 bases respectively, with 22 bases between them. CDR1 is MDHEN and CDR2 is SYDVKM in the germline V gene. This CDR3 is built from 16 residues. CDR3 DNA sequence: TGTGCCAGCGGCCCCGGGGGGGGGGCAGACGACTATGGCTACACCTTC. Translating it yields CASGPGGGADDYGYTF.

The rearrangement joins TRBV11-2 to TRBJ2-2; 7 positions match TRBD2. Germline values: CDR1 SGHAT, CDR2 FQNNGV. The V gene end was trimmed by 5 bases and the J gene end by 0 bases; junction bases not matched to a gene: 3. The CDR3 runs 15 residues. DNA of the CDR3: TGTGCCAGCAGCGTCGGACTAGCGAACACCGGGGAGCTGTTTTTT. This translates into CASSVGLANTGELFF.

This clonotype was counted ten times or more. The chain uses TRBV5-1 and TRBJ1-5, with D tentatively TRBD1 (5 bases). The CDR3 is made up of 15 amino acids. Germline V gene data show CDR1 as SGHRS and CDR2 as YFSETQ. Trimming cost V 1 base and J 0 bases, with 8 bases left between them. CDR3 loop: CASSLSGYSNQPQHF. The CDR3 nucleotides are TGCGCCAGCAGCTTGTCAGGGTATAGCAATCAGCCCCAGCATTTT.

This clonotype was seen a handful of times. V and J are TRBV6-5 and TRBJ1-1; TRBD1 aligns across 8 bases. This CDR3 has 16 residues. V dropped 3 bases and J dropped 4; count of bases not matched to a gene: 10. Per the germline V gene, CDR1 is MNHEY and CDR2 is SVGAGI. The CDR3 bases are TGTGCCAGCAGTTATGCCTCAGGGGGCTGGAGCACTGAAGCTTTCTTT. This translates into CASSYASGGWSTEAFF.

This clonotype was counted between two and nine times. This chain's CDR3 is CASSEGGTTGGKLFF. CDR3 DNA sequence: TGTGCCAGCAGTGAAGGGGGAACTACAGGGGGAAAACTGTTTTTT. V is TRBV2 and J is TRBJ1-4, with TRBD1 matching 8 bases. The CDR3 consists of 15 residues. Germline V gives CDR1 SNHLY, CDR2 FYNNEI. The junction had 8 bases not matched to a gene; V was cut back by 1 base and J by 10 bases.

This clonotype occurred many times. V and J are TRBV20-1 and TRBJ1-1; TRBD1 is a possible D gene (6 bases). Per the germline V gene, CDR1 is DFQATT and CDR2 is SNEGSKA (reference sequence). Deletions cut 3 bases from V and 0 bases from J, with 11 bases between. CDR3 length equals 14 residues. The CDR3 coding sequence is TGCAGTGCTAGTGCGGACAGCTTGAACACTGAAGCTTTCTTT. Translated, it gives CSASADSLNTEAFF.